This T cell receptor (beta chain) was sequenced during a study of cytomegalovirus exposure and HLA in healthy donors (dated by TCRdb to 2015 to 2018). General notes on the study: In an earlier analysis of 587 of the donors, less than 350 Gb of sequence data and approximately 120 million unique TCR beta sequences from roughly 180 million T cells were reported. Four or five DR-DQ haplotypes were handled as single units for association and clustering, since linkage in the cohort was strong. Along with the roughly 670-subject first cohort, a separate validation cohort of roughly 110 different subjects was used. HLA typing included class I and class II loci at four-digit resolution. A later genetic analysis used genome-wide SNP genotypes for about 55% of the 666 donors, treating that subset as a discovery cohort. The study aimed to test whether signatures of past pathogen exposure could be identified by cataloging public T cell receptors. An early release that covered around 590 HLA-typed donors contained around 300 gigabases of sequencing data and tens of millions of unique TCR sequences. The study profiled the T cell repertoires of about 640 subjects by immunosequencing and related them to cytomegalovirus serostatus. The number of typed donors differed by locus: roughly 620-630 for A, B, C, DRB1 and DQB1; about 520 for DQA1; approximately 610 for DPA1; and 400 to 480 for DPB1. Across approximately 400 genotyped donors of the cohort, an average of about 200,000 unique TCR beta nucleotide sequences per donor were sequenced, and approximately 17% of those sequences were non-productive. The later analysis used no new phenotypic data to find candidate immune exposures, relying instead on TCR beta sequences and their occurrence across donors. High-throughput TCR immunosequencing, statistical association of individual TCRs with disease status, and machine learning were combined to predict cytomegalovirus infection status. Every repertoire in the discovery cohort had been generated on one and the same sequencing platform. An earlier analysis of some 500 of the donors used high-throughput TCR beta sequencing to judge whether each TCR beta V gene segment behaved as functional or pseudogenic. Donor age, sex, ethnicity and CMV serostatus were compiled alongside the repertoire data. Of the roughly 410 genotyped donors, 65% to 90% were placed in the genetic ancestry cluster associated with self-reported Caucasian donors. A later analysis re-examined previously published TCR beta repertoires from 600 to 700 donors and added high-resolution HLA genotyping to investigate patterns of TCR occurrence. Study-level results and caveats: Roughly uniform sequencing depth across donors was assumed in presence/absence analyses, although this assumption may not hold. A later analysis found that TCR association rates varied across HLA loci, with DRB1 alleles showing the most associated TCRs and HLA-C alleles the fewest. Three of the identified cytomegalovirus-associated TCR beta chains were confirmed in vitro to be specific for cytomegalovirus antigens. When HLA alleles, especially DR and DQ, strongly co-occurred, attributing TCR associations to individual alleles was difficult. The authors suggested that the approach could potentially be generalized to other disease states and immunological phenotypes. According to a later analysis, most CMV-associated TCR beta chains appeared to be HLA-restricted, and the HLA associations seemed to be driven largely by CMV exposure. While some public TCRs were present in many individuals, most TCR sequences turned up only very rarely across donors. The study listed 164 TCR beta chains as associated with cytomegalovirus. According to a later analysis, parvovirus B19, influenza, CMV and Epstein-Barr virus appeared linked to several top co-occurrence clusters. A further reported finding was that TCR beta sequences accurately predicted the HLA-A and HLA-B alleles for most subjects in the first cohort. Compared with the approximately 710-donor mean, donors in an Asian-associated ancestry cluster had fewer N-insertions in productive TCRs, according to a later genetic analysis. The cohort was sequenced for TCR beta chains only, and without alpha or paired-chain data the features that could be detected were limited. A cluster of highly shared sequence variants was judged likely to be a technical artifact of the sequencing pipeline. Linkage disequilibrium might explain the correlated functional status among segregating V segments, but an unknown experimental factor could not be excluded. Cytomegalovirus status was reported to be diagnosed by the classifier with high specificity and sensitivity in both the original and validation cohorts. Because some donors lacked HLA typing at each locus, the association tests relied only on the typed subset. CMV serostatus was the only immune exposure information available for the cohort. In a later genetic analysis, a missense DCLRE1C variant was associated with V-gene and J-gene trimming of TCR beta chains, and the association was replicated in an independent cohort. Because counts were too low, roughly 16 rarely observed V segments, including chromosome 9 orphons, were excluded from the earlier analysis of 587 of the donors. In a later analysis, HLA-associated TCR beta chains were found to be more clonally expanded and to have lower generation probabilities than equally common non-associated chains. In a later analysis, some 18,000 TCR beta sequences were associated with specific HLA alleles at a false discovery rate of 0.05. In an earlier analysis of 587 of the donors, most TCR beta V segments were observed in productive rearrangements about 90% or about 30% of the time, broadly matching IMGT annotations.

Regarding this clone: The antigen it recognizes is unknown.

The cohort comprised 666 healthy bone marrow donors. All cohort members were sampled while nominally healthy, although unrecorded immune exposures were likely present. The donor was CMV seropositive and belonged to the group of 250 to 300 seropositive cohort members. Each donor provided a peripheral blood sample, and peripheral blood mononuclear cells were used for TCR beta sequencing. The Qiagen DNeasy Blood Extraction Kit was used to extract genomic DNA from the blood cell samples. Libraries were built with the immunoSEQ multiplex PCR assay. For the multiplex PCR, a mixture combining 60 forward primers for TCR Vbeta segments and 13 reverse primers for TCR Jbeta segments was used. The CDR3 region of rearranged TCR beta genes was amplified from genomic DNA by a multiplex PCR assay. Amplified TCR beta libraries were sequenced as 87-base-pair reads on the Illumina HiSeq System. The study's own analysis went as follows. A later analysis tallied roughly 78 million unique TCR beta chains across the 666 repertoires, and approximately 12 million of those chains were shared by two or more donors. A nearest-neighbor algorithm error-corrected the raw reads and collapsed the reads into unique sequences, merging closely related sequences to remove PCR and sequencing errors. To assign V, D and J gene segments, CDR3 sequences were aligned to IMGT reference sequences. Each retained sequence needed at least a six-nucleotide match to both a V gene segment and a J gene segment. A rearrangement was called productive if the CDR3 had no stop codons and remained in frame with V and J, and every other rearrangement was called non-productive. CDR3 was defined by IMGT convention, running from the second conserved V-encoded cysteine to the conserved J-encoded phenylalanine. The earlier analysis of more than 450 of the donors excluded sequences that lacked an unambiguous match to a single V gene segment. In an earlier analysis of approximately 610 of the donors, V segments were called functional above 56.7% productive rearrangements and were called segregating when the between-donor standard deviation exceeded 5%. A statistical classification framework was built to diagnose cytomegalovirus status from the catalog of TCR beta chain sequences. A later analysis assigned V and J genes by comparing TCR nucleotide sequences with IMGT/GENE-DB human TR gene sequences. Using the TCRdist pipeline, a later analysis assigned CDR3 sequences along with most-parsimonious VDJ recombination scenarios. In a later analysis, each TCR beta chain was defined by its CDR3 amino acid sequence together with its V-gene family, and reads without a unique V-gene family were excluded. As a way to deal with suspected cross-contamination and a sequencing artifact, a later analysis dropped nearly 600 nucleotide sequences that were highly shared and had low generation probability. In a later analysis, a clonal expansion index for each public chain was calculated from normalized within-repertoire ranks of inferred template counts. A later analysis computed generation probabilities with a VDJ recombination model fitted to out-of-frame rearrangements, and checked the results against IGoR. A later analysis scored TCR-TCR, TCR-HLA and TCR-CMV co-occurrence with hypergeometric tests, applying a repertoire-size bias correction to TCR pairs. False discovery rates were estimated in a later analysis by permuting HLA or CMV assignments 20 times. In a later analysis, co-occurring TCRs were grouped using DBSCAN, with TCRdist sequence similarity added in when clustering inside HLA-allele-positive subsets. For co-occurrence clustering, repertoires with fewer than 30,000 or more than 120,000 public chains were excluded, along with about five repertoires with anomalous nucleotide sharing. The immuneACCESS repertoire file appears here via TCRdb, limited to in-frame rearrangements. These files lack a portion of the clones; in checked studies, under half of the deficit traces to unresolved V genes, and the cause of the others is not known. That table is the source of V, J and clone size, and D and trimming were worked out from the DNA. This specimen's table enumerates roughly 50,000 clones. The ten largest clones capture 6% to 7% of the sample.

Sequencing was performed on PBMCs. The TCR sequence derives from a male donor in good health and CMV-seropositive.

The CDR3 loop reads CSVYGQSVWANGYTF. The bases are TGCAGCGTTTACGGACAGTCCGTCTGGGCAAATGGCTACACCTTC. The chain links TRBV29-1 with TRBJ1-2; 6 matching bases give a weak D call of TRBD1. From the germline V gene, CDR1 is SQVTM and CDR2 is ANQGSEA. V is reduced by 5 bases and J by 6 bases, leaving a spacing of 22 bases between them. The CDR3, cysteine through phenylalanine, is 15 amino acids long. Only the CDR3 DNA stays, 45 bases, in frame from base 1.